The clone carrying this TCR beta chain was counted only a few times. The CDR3 contains 13 residues. The germline gives CDR1 MNHEY, CDR2 SVGAGI. The V and J ends lost 6 bases and 7 bases, in that order; junction bases with no gene match: 8. This sample is drawn from a study of blood T cell repertoires in COVID-19. Clones were sequenced by immunoSEQ multiplex PCR, and TCRdb holds only the in-frame ones, with some missing. The sample holds 200,000 to 250,000 clones, under 85% seen once. This TCR was recovered from a man in his 60s who had recovered from COVID-19. The sequencing input was PBMCs or T cells enriched from blood (not recorded which). The chain is built from TRBV6-5 and TRBJ1-2; 7 nucleotides line up with TRBD1. CDR3 nucleotide sequence: TGTGCCAGCAGAAACACAGGGGCTTCTGGCTACACCTTC. Encoded protein: CASRNTGASGYTF.